The 19 T cell receptor beta chains below were found in one sample sequenced in a study of shared clonotypes between healthy human individuals. The method was immunoSEQ multiplex PCR; TCRdb's version includes in-frame clones alone and lacks a portion of them. The sample gives roughly 1,000,000 clones, 70% to 80% of which show up once; 0.52% is in the top ten. Sequenced input: memory CD4+ T cells from PBMCs. Subset here: CD45RA-negative fraction. These receptors were collected from a young man in good health. Some clones in this sample may be carry-over from other donors' samples.

To note about this clone: Other DNA variants within this sample encode the same CDR3. The chain combines TRBV20-1 with TRBJ2-3; D gene unclear. V gave up 3 bases and J gave up 3 bases, with 4 bases separating them. Per the germline V gene, CDR1 is DFQATT and CDR2 is SNEGSKA (reference sequence). The CDR3 consists of 11 residues. CDR3 protein: CSASSTDTQYF. As DNA, the CDR3 is TGCAGTGCTAGTTCGACAGATACGCAGTATTTT.

The V gene is TRBV10-3, the J gene TRBJ2-1, with 8 bases fitting TRBD2. With 3 bases clipped from V and 0 bases from J, the junction kept 10 bases outside the gene matches. Germline CDR1 is ENHRY and CDR2 is SYGVKD. The CDR3 has 18 residues. CDR3 DNA: TGTGCCATCAGTGATACGAACGCCGGGACTAGCTCCTACAATGAGCAGTTCTTC. Translating it yields CAISDTNAGTSSYNEQFF.

This chain uses TRBV6-5 with TRBJ2-5, with 13 bases lining up with TRBD2. J gave up 4 bases and V 0 bases, and 2 bases lay outside the gene matches. This CDR3 contains 16 residues. The V gene's germline CDR1 is MNHEY and CDR2 SVGAGI. In DNA form, the CDR3 reads TGTGCCAGCAGTTACTCTCGACTAGCGGGAGGAGAGACCCAGTACTTC. Translation gives CASSYSRLAGGETQYF.

This clone turned up a few times. The V call is TRBV27, the J call TRBJ2-7, with 7 bases identical to TRBD1. The germline V gene encodes CDR1 MNHEY and CDR2 SMNVEV (reference sequence). CDR3 length equals 14 residues. The ends lost 2 bases at V and 3 bases at J; junction bases unmatched: 4. The CDR3 DNA reads as TGTGCCAGCAGTTTAGCCCGACAGGGCTACGAGCAGTACTTC. It translates to CASSLARQGYEQYF.

This clone was detected only a few times. The rearrangement uses TRBV28 and TRBJ1-1; no definite D call. Trimming cost V 10 bases and J 0 bases, with 9 bases left between them. This CDR3 has 12 residues. In germline, CDR1 is MDHEN, CDR2 SYDVKM. CDR3 in DNA: TGTGCCACGGGGATTTTGAACACTGAAGCTTTCTTT. This codes for CATGILNTEAFF.

The sample holds a few counts of this clone. The chain joins TRBV7-9 to TRBJ2-5; maybe TRBD1 (5 bases). The end of the DNA is better explained by TRBJ2-7, so the J call may be wrong. CDR1 is SEHNR, CDR2 FQNEAQ, per germline (reference sequence). The CDR3 is 12 residues long. For the CDR3, the DNA is TGTGCCAGCAGAAAGACAGAATACGAGCAGTACTTC. Protein sequence: CASRKTEYEQYF.

This chain connects TRBV30 to TRBJ2-5, with 11 bases aligning to TRBD2. The V segment lost 3 bases and the J segment 4 bases; nucleotides outside the gene matches: 13. In germline, CDR1 is GTSNPN, CDR2 SVGIG (reference sequence). The CDR3 covers 17 residues. The CDR3 sequence: CAWRGRLAGKGRETQYF. CDR3 bases: TGTGCCTGGAGGGGAAGACTAGCGGGAAAGGGGAGAGAGACCCAGTACTTC.

The chain is built from TRBV5-1 and TRBJ2-2, with D perhaps matching TRBD1 (7 bases). This CDR3 has 15 amino acids. Trimming removed 4 bases at V and 8 bases at J, with 18 bases between. Germline V CDR1 and CDR2: SGHRS, YFSETQ. In DNA form, the CDR3 reads TGCGCCAGCAGCCCTCCCGGACAGGCGGGAGGGGAGCTGTTTTTT. It translates to CASSPPGQAGGELFF.

The CDR3 bases are TGTGCCTGGAGTTCCAGACGGGCAGGGTACAATGAGCAGTTCTTC. Its protein is CAWSSRRAGYNEQFF. The chain combines TRBV30 with TRBJ2-1; possibly TRBD1 for D (5 bases). This CDR3 comprises 15 residues. Germline CDR1 is GTSNPN and CDR2 is SVGIG (reference sequence). The V and J ends lost 2 bases and 4 bases respectively, with 15 bases between them.

The V and J genes are TRBV19 and TRBJ1-4; tentative D call: TRBD1 (5 bases). Germline V lookup: CDR1 LNHDA, CDR2 SQIVND (reference sequence). This CDR3 comprises 16 residues. V was trimmed by 6 bases and J by 5 bases, leaving 19 bases between them. The DNA for the CDR3 is TGTGCCAGTAGCCCACTGGGGCAGGCGAAAAATGAAAAACTGTTTTTT. The encoded protein is CASSPLGQAKNEKLFF.

This chain uses TRBV6-1 with TRBJ1-2, with TRBD1 matching 10 bases. J lost 11 bases, V lost 2 bases, and 8 bases had no gene match. The germline CDR1 and CDR2 sequences are MNHNS and SASEGT. The CDR3 extends over 14 amino acids. Written as DNA, the CDR3 is TGTGCCAGCAGTGAAACGGGACAGGGGAGCCGATACACCTTC. It codes for CASSETGQGSRYTF.

The V and J genes are TRBV30 and TRBJ1-5; 7 nucleotides align to TRBD1. The trim removed 1 base at V and 4 bases at J, leaving 1 base unmatched. The CDR3 runs to 13 residues. CDR1 and CDR2 (germline): GTSNPN, SVGIG (reference sequence). The CDR3 DNA is TGTGCCTGGAGTGAGGGGGCAAATCAGCCCCAGCATTTT. Amino acids: CAWSEGANQPQHF.

The genes are TRBV28 and TRBJ1-4; no reliable D call. The germline V and J ends were trimmed by 8 bases and 5 bases, with 12 bases remaining between them. From germline, CDR1 is MDHEN and CDR2 SYDVKM. The CDR3 spans 13 residues. The CDR3 reads CASHPGGNEKLFF. For the CDR3, the DNA is TGTGCCAGCCATCCCGGTGGGAATGAAAAACTGTTTTTT.

There are a few counts of this clone. This rearrangement joins TRBV6-6 to TRBJ1-1; D unresolved. Germline V gene sequence: CDR1 MNHNY, CDR2 SVGAGI (reference sequence). Trimming removed 0 bases from V and 6 bases from J, with 8 bases in between. This CDR3 is built from 13 residues. The CDR3 sequence is CASSYSVVAEAFF. Here the CDR3 DNA reads TGTGCCAGCAGTTACTCAGTTGTTGCTGAAGCTTTCTTT.

This rearrangement joins TRBV7-3 to TRBJ1-1; D possibly corresponds to TRBD1 (5 bases). The V end lost 3 bases, the J end lost 3 bases, and 8 bases lay between the germline ends. This CDR3 spans 13 amino acids. CDR1 SGHTA and CDR2 FQGTGA come from the germline V gene. The CDR3 nucleotides are TGTGCCAGCAGCTTTGGACAATACACTGAAGCTTTCTTT. It codes for CASSFGQYTEAFF.

The V and J genes are TRBV14 and TRBJ2-5; possibly TRBD1 for D (6 bases). Trimming pared 5 bases from V and 4 bases from J, leaving 11 bases between. The germline gives CDR1 SGHDN, CDR2 FVKESK. The CDR3 covers 13 residues. CDR3 sequence: CASSSQGRETQYF. CDR3 nucleotides: TGTGCCAGCAGCTCACAGGGCCGAGAGACCCAGTACTTC.

The chain joins TRBV11-2 to TRBJ2-7; a weak D match, TRBD2 (5 bases). This CDR3 contains 14 residues. Looked up from germline, CDR1 is SGHAT and CDR2 is FQNNGV. The V end was cut by 1 base, the J end by 5 bases, with 12 bases between. CDR3 DNA: TGTGCCAGCAGCTTAGTCCGGGGTGCCCACGAGCAGTACTTC. As protein: CASSLVRGAHEQYF.

The table lists this clone with many counts. The V gene is TRBV2, the J gene TRBJ1-1; D might be TRBD1 (6 bases). The length of the CDR3 is 14 residues. The germline V gene has CDR1 SNHLY and CDR2 FYNNEI. V lost 8 bases and J lost 1, with 14 bases in between. CDR3 in amino acids: CASCLEGGNTEAFF. The CDR3, as DNA: TGTGCCAGCTGCCTTGAGGGGGGGAACACTGAAGCTTTCTTT. The complete variable domain, with remaining parts taken from reference TRBV2 and TRBJ1-1, reads EPEVTQTPSHQVTQMGQEVILRCVPISNHLYFYWYRQILGQKVEFLVSFYNNEISEKSEIFDDQFSVERPDGSNFTLKIRSTKLEDSAMYFCASCLEGGNTEAFFGQGTRLTVV.

The chain combines TRBV7-9 with TRBJ1-1; 9 bases are a match to TRBD1. J was trimmed by 10 bases and V by 1 base; bases with no gene match: 7. There are 14 residues in the CDR3. Germline CDR1 and CDR2: SEHNR and FQNEAQ (reference sequence). This CDR3 is CASSLDRGPGRAFF. CDR3 bases: TGTGCCAGCAGCTTAGACAGGGGGCCGGGTCGAGCTTTCTTT.